This TCR beta chain was captured in a study of blood T cells in healthy people across ages (dated by TCRdb to the mid-2010s). About the investigation overall: In model experiments, template switching captured roughly one uniquely barcoded TCR beta cDNA molecule for every two T cells. Donors of different ages were randomly distributed across sequencing lanes to avoid experimental bias. Using deep sequencing normalized with unique cDNA molecular identifiers, the study measured how TCR beta repertoire diversity changes with age. The study analyzed two additional independent replicas of 1 million unique cDNA reads from the same blood draw for two donors, one aged 18 to 30 and one aged 80 or older. The donors were split into four age groups: young (average approximately 16 years), middle-aged (around 40), aged (around 67) and long-lived (more than 80).

Concerning this clonotype: The antigen it binds to is not known. Sequence at one end of the junction differs from germline and may be a read error.

The library was built by means of 5' RACE. Sequencing took place on an Illumina HiSeq 2500. The second PCR ran for roughly 6 to 11 cycles and used a J-beta primer mix along with a sample-barcoded 5' primer. A template-switch 5' adaptor carrying 12 random nucleotides introduced a unique molecular identifier onto each TCR beta cDNA molecule. Each sample yielded at least 3 million CDR3-containing paired-end reads. All of the RNA was converted into first-strand cDNA using the Mint cDNA synthesis kit, with a TRBC-specific oligonucleotide serving as the primer. Following uracil-DNA glycosylase treatment, a first 18-cycle PCR with universal primers M1SS and BC2_uni_R was performed on all cDNA. On the authors' methods: Each sample was normalized by randomly selecting 1 million high-quality reads, each carrying a distinct molecular identifier. Reads sharing molecular identifiers were discarded rather than binned into consensus sequences. MiTCR, run with a Q25 quality threshold and the strictest error-elimination algorithm, handled CDR3 identification, clonotype clustering and error correction. A nonparametric unseen species model using Euler transformation provided a lower-bound estimate of total TCR beta diversity. TCRdb applied fastp at Q25 and MiXCR to the public reads, then kept only in-frame beta chains. For every CDR3 protein sequence, its rows merge into one entry that carries the most common genes and DNA. The V and J calls were not made by the authors but by TCRdb's processing. Within this sample are over 1.5 million distinct CDR3 sequences, with roughly 52% of them counted one time only. Together, the top ten hold around 2.1% of the sample.

Donors were a few dozen systemically healthy Caucasian individuals from Russia aged roughly 6 to 90 years. Each donor gave roughly 11 milliliters of peripheral blood, drawn into EDTA-treated Vacutainer tubes. Ficoll-Paque density-gradient centrifugation was used to isolate PBMCs, with at least 6 million per sample. Total RNA, at least 6 micrograms per sample, was extracted from PBMCs with Trizol reagent. The percentages of naive CD45RAhigh/CD27high T cells were determined by flow cytometry on a PBMC aliquot from every donor. On the study overall, not on this receptor specifically: Observed TCR beta diversity per million T cells fell roughly linearly with age, and a significant reduction was already apparent by age about 43. Compared with the aged group, the long-lived group had more naive CD4+ T cells, fewer expanded clones and increased TCR diversity, a pattern suggesting age selection. Because the CMV infection status of the donors was unknown, age-related changes in expanded clonotypes may potentially have been confounded. Estimates of total diversity based on one million sequenced T cells were considered lower bounds and underestimates. A strong correlation was found between observed TCR beta diversity and the percentage of naive T cells measured by flow cytometry. Bulk unsorted PBMC profiling prevented conclusive comparison of naive and antigen-experienced compartments.

Its CDR3 holds 16 amino acids, cysteine through phenylalanine. Only the CDR3 region is kept as DNA, spanning 48 bases read in frame from base 1. Per the germline V gene, SGHRS is the CDR1 and YFSETQ is the CDR2. The TCR originated in a woman in her thirties or forties in good health. The sample consisted of blood. The rearranged chain carries TRBV5-1 and TRBJ2-3; 13 nucleotides in the junction match TRBD2. The DNA reads as follows: TGCGCCGGCAGCTTGACTAGCGGGGGGTGGACAGATACGCAGTATTTT. It codes for CAGSLTSGGWTDTQYF. Extended through the reference TRBV5-1 and TRBJ2-3 proteins, this CDR3 yields the full variable domain: KAGVTQTPRYLIKTRGQQVTLSCSPISGHRSVSWYQQTPGQGLQFLFEYFSETQRNKGNFPGRFSGRQFSNSRSEMNVSTLELGDSALYLCAGSLTSGGWTDTQYFGPGTRLTVL.